The rows below give T cell receptor beta chains drawn from one sample of a study of human T cells and chemical hapten exposure. MiXCR was run by TCRdb on the RACE reads, yielding one entry per CDR3 protein. The repertoire holds about 350,000 distinct CDR3 sequences, with around 5.5% as singletons. The material was whole blood, obtained in connection with sensitization to the hapten diphenylcyclopropenone (DPC). The receptor set was obtained from a woman aged 18-29 years with alopecia areata. Some clones in this sample may be carry-over from other donors' samples. Each CDR3 is given with its conserved first and last residue. D genes are given only for firm matches. Not all rows give a size; the values are once, few, many and, for expanded clones, a class.

J | D | V | size | DNA | CDR3
TRBJ2-5 | TRBD2 | TRBV7-6 | NA | TGTGCCAGCAGCCCACGGACTAGGGAGGGCAGGGAAGGGACCCAGTACTTC | CASSPRTREGREGTQYF
TRBJ2-2 | TRBD1 | TRBV9 | few | TGTGCCAGCAGGTGGGGACAGGGAAACACCGGGGAGCTGTTTTTT | CASRWGQGNTGELFF
TRBJ1-1 | NA | TRBV6-1 | many | TGTGCCAGCAGTGAAAGGGGGGGCACTGAAGCTTTCTTT | CASSERGGTEAFF
TRBJ2-1 | NA | TRBV20-1 | NA | TGCAGTGCTAGGTTTCGCGGAGGCCCCTCCTACAATGAGCAGTTCTTC | CSARFRGGPSYNEQFF
TRBJ2-7 | TRBD2 | TRBV6-2/TRBV6-3 | many | TGTGCCAGCAGTTATGAGACTAGCGGGTACGAGCAGTACTTC | CASSYETSGYEQYF
TRBJ2-3 | NA | TRBV5-1 | NA | TGCGCCAGCAGCTTGGTCGTAGATACGCAGTATTTT | CASSLVVDTQYF
TRBJ2-5 | NA | TRBV6-6 | few | TGTGCCAGCAGTTATAATTTCCAAGACGGACAAGAGACCCAGTACTTC | CASSYNFQDGQETQYF
TRBJ2-1 | NA | TRBV7-2 | few | TGTGCCAGCAGCTCACCCCTCCGTGAGCAGTTCTTC | CASSSPLREQFF
TRBJ2-6 | NA | TRBV5-1 | many | TGCGCCAGCAGCCCGAGGGGCTCTGGGGCCAACGTCCTGACTTTC | CASSPRGSGANVLTF
TRBJ1-4 | NA | TRBV29-1 | few | TGCAGCGTCCTTCCACGGGGCCAGGATGAAAAACTGTTTTTT | CSVLPRGQDEKLFF
TRBJ1-2 | TRBD1 | TRBV11-2 | many | TGTGCCAGCAGCTTAATGGAGGCAGGGGGCTATGGCTACACCTTC | CASSLMEAGGYGYTF
TRBJ2-2 | TRBD1 | TRBV24-1 | few | TGTGCCACCAGTTCGAGACAGGGGAGGACCGGGGAGCTGTTTTTT | CATSSRQGRTGELFF
TRBJ2-7 | TRBD1 | TRBV4-1 | few | TGCGCCAGCAGCCAACAGGACAGGGAAGGGGACGAGCAGTACTTC | CASSQQDREGDEQYF
TRBJ2-5 | NA | TRBV7-2 | many | TGTGCCAGCAGTTACCACCCTGAGACCCAGTACTTC | CASSYHPETQYF
TRBJ1-1 | NA | TRBV20-1 | NA | TGCAGTGCTGCCCCTACCGGTTACACTGAAGCTTTCTTT | CSAAPTGYTEAFF